These T cell receptor beta chains were read from a single sample in a study of blood T cell repertoires in COVID-19. Sequenced by immunoSEQ multiplex PCR; TCRdb stores in-frame clones only, minus some. Found here are 300,000 to 500,000 clones, roughly 88% of them singletons; the top ten hold approximately 2.1%. The sequencing input was PBMCs or T cells enriched from blood (not recorded which). These receptors all come from a woman aged 35 to 49 with acute COVID-19. Each CDR3 is given with its conserved first and last residue. D genes are given only for firm matches. Some rows have no size entry. The others give once, few or many, or a class for an expanded clone.

CDR3 DNA,CDR3 protein,J gene,V gene,D gene,clone size
TGTGCCAGCAGTGAGCGGGACAGGGGGACTGAAGCTTTCTTT,CASSERDRGTEAFF,TRBJ1-1,TRBV6-1,TRBD1,.
TGTGCCAGCAGCGTCGACAGGGGGGAGCAGTACTTC,CASSVDRGEQYF,TRBJ2-7,TRBV9,TRBD1,.
TGCAGCGTAACCACTCCTAACCAAGAGACCCAGTACTTC,CSVTTPNQETQYF,TRBJ2-5,TRBV29-1,.,.
TGCGCCAGCAGCTTGAGGTCAGGGAAGAATTCACCCCTCCACTTT,CASSLRSGKNSPLHF,TRBJ1-6,TRBV5-1,.,.
TGTGCCAGCAGCTTGAAGGGGGCGAACAGGGCCACTGAAGCTTTCTTT,CASSLKGANRATEAFF,TRBJ1-1,TRBV7-9,TRBD1,.
TGTGCCAGCAGCCCCGAGCCGAGTCGGGAAAAACTGTTTTTT,CASSPEPSREKLFF,TRBJ1-4,TRBV5-4,.,once
TGTGCCAGCACCAAAAATTGGGCAGGGTCAGACGGCTACACCTTC,CASTKNWAGSDGYTF,TRBJ1-2,TRBV2,.,.
TGTGCCAGCAGTGAATTATACGAGCAGTACTTC,CASSELYEQYF,TRBJ2-7,TRBV6-1,.,few
TGTGCCAGCAGCTTCCCGGGGGGGGTAGGAACCGGGGAGCTGTTTTTT,CASSFPGGVGTGELFF,TRBJ2-2,TRBV11-2,TRBD2,.
TGTGCCAGCAGTGAGGGCAGGTTAGGGCCCCAGCATTTT,CASSEGRLGPQHF,TRBJ1-5,TRBV2,.,.
TGTGCCAGCAGGGCGATGAGTGACTGGCGGGGGGGCAATGAGCAGTTCTTC,CASRAMSDWRGGNEQFF,TRBJ2-1,TRBV27,TRBD2,.
TGTGCTAGTGGTCCCCCGGGGACAGAGCTAGCCAAAAACATTCAGTACTTC,CASGPPGTELAKNIQYF,TRBJ2-4,TRBV12-5,TRBD1,.
TGCGCCAGCAGCCAGTGGACCGGGACAGACTATGGCTACACCTTC,CASSQWTGTDYGYTF,TRBJ1-2,TRBV4-1,TRBD1,.
TGTGCCAGCACCATAGACAGGCCGGGTCAGCCCCAGCATTTT,CASTIDRPGQPQHF,TRBJ1-5,TRBV6-5,.,.
TGTGCCAGTACCCCACTCCCGGGACAGGCCAGCACAGATACGCAGTATTTT,CASTPLPGQASTDTQYF,TRBJ2-3,TRBV19,TRBD1,.
TGTGCCACCAGATCTACAAGGGGCTCCGGGGAGCTGTTTTTT,CATRSTRGSGELFF,TRBJ2-2,TRBV24-1,.,.
TGTGCCAGCAGTGAGCCGGGGGGGCGGATGACAGATACGCAGTATTTT,CASSEPGGRMTDTQYF,TRBJ2-3,TRBV28,TRBD2,.
TGTGCCAGCAGCAAAGGAGTTTCTGGACTCCCCAAGGGCAATGAGCAGTTCTTC,CASSKGVSGLPKGNEQFF,TRBJ2-1,TRBV21-1,.,.
TGTGCCAGCAGCTTCCGGGCACCCCTCCACTTT,CASSFRAPLHF,TRBJ1-6,TRBV7-6,.,.
TGTGCCAGCAGCTTCCTATATAAGACAGGGGGCAGGACTGAAGCTTTCTTT,CASSFLYKTGGRTEAFF,TRBJ1-1,TRBV7-9,TRBD1,.
TGCGCCAGCAGAAAACAGGGGGCGGAGACCCAGTACTTC,CASRKQGAETQYF,TRBJ2-5,TRBV5-1,TRBD1,.
TGTGCCAGCAGCCGAAGTGGCGGCACTGAAGCTTTCTTT,CASSRSGGTEAFF,TRBJ1-1,TRBV7-9,.,.
TGTGCCACCAGTGATTTTGTGGACAGGGGTGGGACTGAAGCTTTCTTT,CATSDFVDRGGTEAFF,TRBJ1-1,TRBV24-1,TRBD1,.
TGTGCCAGTAGTCAACAGGGGGTGGCTGAAGCTTTCTTT,CASSQQGVAEAFF,TRBJ1-1,TRBV19,TRBD1,.
TGTGCCAGCAGCTTAGCCCGGGACAGGGGGACTCAGCCCCAGCATTTT,CASSLARDRGTQPQHF,TRBJ1-5,TRBV7-2,TRBD1,.
TGCGCCAGCAGCAAAACTAGCGGGGATTACAATGAGCAGTTCTTC,CASSKTSGDYNEQFF,TRBJ2-1,TRBV4-1,TRBD2,once
TGTGCCAGCAATGTTGTAGCGGGGGCCGAAGAGACCCAGTACTTC,CASNVVAGAEETQYF,TRBJ2-5,TRBV6-5,TRBD2,.
TGCGCCAGCAGCCCAGGGGCAGGGGGAAAAGAGACCCAGTACTTC,CASSPGAGGKETQYF,TRBJ2-5,TRBV5-1,TRBD1,.
TGTGCCAGCAGCTTAGACCGGACAGCTAACTATGGCTACACCTTC,CASSLDRTANYGYTF,TRBJ1-2,TRBV11-2,.,.
TGTGCCACCAGTGAGCCCGCTTATAGCGGCCGCACAGATACGCAGTATTTT,CATSEPAYSGRTDTQYF,TRBJ2-3,TRBV24-1,.,.
TGTGCCAGCAGCCCCGAGGGGGGGGTCTACGAGCAGTACTTC,CASSPEGGVYEQYF,TRBJ2-7,TRBV13,.,once
TGTGCCAGCAGCTTTCGCCGGACAGACCGCACAGATACGCAGTATTTT,CASSFRRTDRTDTQYF,TRBJ2-3,TRBV11-3,.,.
TGTGCCAGTAGTTCTCGCCCCGGGACAGGGAATTCACCCCTCCACTTT,CASSSRPGTGNSPLHF,TRBJ1-6,TRBV19,TRBD1,.
TGCGCCAGCAGCTTCACGGCGGGGATGACCTACGAGCAGTACTTC,CASSFTAGMTYEQYF,TRBJ2-7,TRBV5-1,.,once
TGTGCCAGCAGCTTTGGTGGAGGGTCTGGCTACACCTTC,CASSFGGGSGYTF,TRBJ1-2,TRBV5-5,.,.
TGTGCCAGCAGTTACTCCCGGACGGGGAATGAGCAGTTCTTC,CASSYSRTGNEQFF,TRBJ2-1,TRBV6-5,.,.
TGTGCCAGCAGCCAAGATCGGGTCCTGACTTTC,CASSQDRVLTF,TRBJ2-6,TRBV3-1/TRBV3-2,.,.
TGTGCCAGCAGTGAATGGCAGGGCCATGGCTACACCTTC,CASSEWQGHGYTF,TRBJ1-2,TRBV25-1,.,.
TGTGCCTGGACAATGGGACAGGGAGATGGCTACACCTTC,CAWTMGQGDGYTF,TRBJ1-2,TRBV30,TRBD1,.
TGCGCCAGCACCCGGATCCCGGAGATTAATGAAAAACTGTTTTTT,CASTRIPEINEKLFF,TRBJ1-4,TRBV5-1,.,.
TGCGCCAGCAGCTTGCCCTCCGGGGGCACCGGGGAGCTGTTTTTT,CASSLPSGGTGELFF,TRBJ2-2,TRBV5-1,.,.